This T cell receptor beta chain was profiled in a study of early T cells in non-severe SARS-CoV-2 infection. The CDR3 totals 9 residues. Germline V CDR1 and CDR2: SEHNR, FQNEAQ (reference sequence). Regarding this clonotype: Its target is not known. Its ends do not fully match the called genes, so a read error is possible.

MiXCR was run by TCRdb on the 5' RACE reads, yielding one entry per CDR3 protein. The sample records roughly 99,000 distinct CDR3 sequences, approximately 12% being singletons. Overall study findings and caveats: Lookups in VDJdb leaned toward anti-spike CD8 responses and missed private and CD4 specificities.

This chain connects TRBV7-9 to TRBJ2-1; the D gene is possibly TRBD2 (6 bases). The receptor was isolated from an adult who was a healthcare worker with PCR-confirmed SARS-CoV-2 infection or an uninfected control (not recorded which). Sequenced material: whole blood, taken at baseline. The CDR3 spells CASSRPGVF. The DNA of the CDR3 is TGTGCCAGCAGCCGGCCGGGGGTCTTC. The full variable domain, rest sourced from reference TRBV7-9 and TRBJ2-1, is DTGVSQNPRHKITKRGQNVTFRCDPISEHNRLYWYRQTLGQGPEFLTYFQNEAQLEKSRLLSDRFSAERPKGSFSTLEIQRTEQGDSAMYLCASSRPGVFGPGTRLTVL.